This passage covers 21 T cell receptor beta chains from one sample sequenced in a study of blood T cell repertoires in COVID-19. Data came from immunoSEQ multiplex PCR; TCRdb stores just in-frame clones and leaves some out. This table holds 150,000 to 200,000 clones, about 83% found once. Sequencing was done on a sample of peripheral blood. These receptor sequences come from a woman aged 70 to 79 who had recovered from COVID-19.

The chain employs TRBV27 and TRBJ1-1; D uncertain. V was shortened by 7 bases and J by 3 bases, with 21 bases between the two germline ends. The CDR3 spans 16 residues. Germline-derived CDR1 and CDR2 are MNHEY and SMNVEV (reference sequence). CDR3 loop: CASKPFGTRRDTEAFF. CDR3 DNA sequence: TGTGCCAGCAAGCCTTTCGGAACCAGGAGGGACACTGAAGCTTTCTTT.

This chain uses TRBV5-1 with TRBJ2-1; no firm D call. The germline gives CDR1 SGHRS, CDR2 YFSETQ. CDR3 size: 11 residues. V was pared by 2 bases and J by 13 bases, with 10 bases between. CDR3 region: CASSFTSVQFF. CDR3 coding DNA: TGCGCCAGCAGCTTCACTTCCGTACAGTTCTTC.

This sequence joins TRBV18 and TRBJ2-4; TRBD2 is a possible D gene (5 bases). The CDR3 has 14 amino acids. Germline V gene lookup returns CDR1 KGHSH and CDR2 LQKENI. V shed 5 bases and J shed 0 bases, with 8 bases lying between them. The CDR3 nucleotides read TGTGCCAGCTCAAGAGCGGTAGCCAAAAACATTCAGTACTTC. Translating it yields CASSRAVAKNIQYF. Variable domain in full (rest from reference TRBV18 and TRBJ2-4): NAGVMQNPRHLVRRRGQEARLRCSPMKGHSHVYWYRQLPEEGLKFMVYLQKENIIDESGMPKERFSAEFPKEGPSILRIQQVVRGDSAAYFCASSRAVAKNIQYFGAGTRLSVL.

The V gene is TRBV5-1, the J gene TRBJ1-1, with 7 bases identical to TRBD1. V was clipped by 4 bases and J by 4 bases; unmatched bases: 10. The germline gives CDR1 SGHRS, CDR2 YFSETQ. The CDR3 runs to 15 residues. In DNA form, the CDR3 reads TGCGCCAGCAGCCCCCAGACAGGGTGGGGCACTGAAGCTTTCTTT. Encoded protein: CASSPQTGWGTEAFF.

The chain joins TRBV25-1 to TRBJ1-2, with 11 bases that match TRBD1. J lost 2 bases, V lost 8 bases, and 13 bases had no gene match. The CDR3 spans 17 residues. Per the germline V gene, CDR1 is MGHDK and CDR2 is SYGVNS. CDR3 amino acids: CASRPNTRDRGNYGYTF. CDR3 nucleotides: TGTGCCAGCCGGCCCAACACCCGGGACAGGGGGAACTATGGCTACACCTTC.

J is TRBJ2-2 and V is TRBV28, with TRBD2 matching 8 bases. Germline CDR1 MDHEN, CDR2 SYDVKM. The CDR3 is 17 amino acids. V dropped 3 bases and J dropped 1; count of bases not matched to a gene: 7. CDR3 amino acids: CASSFGLAGGNTGELFF. In nucleotides, the CDR3 is TGTGCCAGCAGTTTCGGGCTAGCGGGTGGGAACACCGGGGAGCTGTTTTTT.

The rearrangement uses TRBV28 and TRBJ2-1; 9 bases agree with TRBD2. This CDR3 is built from 15 residues. Germline V gene sequence: CDR1 MDHEN, CDR2 SYDVKM. V was pared by 3 bases and J by 6 bases, with 6 bases of the junction left unmatched. The CDR3 bases are TGTGCCAGCAGTTTTGCGGGAGGGCCGGGCAATGAGCAGTTCTTC. Translation: CASSFAGGPGNEQFF.

Note on this clone: A junction end diverges from the germline sequence, so it may reflect a read error. V usage is TRBV19 and J usage is TRBJ1-1; D is undetermined. CDR3 length: 12 residues. Germline CDR1 and CDR2: LNHDA and SQIVND (reference sequence). The CDR3 bases are TGTGCCAGTAGTCCCCTGAATTGGGAGCCCTTATTT. Its translation: CASSPLNWEPLF.

The chain is built from TRBV9 and TRBJ2-3, with D maybe TRBD2 (7 bases). V was pared by 6 bases and J by 0 bases, with 17 bases between. The germline V gene encodes CDR1 SGDLS and CDR2 YYNGEE. This CDR3 region has 16 residues. CDR3 loop: CASTKEGGVSTDTQYF. The CDR3, as DNA: TGTGCCAGCACCAAGGAAGGGGGGGTAAGCACAGATACGCAGTATTTT. The whole variable domain, filled in from reference TRBV9 and TRBJ2-3, reads DSGVTQTPKHLITATGQRVTLRCSPRSGDLSVYWYQQSLDQGLQFLIQYYNGEERAKGNILERFSAQQFPDLHSELNLSSLELGDSALYFCASTKEGGVSTDTQYFGPGTRLTVL.

V usage is TRBV5-1 and J usage is TRBJ2-7; TRBD2 matches 11 bases. V was pared by 0 bases and J by 6 bases, with 11 bases of the junction left unmatched. CDR1 and CDR2 from the germline V gene are SGHRS and YFSETQ. The CDR3 loop spans 17 amino acids. CDR3 residues: CASSLGGLAAFWGEQYF. The CDR3 region has the DNA TGCGCCAGCAGCTTGGGGGGACTAGCGGCCTTCTGGGGCGAGCAGTACTTC.

The chain has TRBV28 and TRBJ2-1, with 7 bases lining up with TRBD2. J lost 9 bases, V lost 8 bases, and 13 bases had no gene match. The CDR3 has 14 residues. Germline values: CDR1 MDHEN, CDR2 SYDVKM. CDR3 DNA: TGTGCCAGCGGCGGGTGGCCCGGGAGGATTGAGCAGTTCTTC. Translation gives CASGGWPGRIEQFF.

The V and J genes are TRBV9 and TRBJ1-3; no clear D gene. V was trimmed by 4 bases and J by 4 bases, leaving 12 bases between them. The CDR3 covers 14 residues. Germline assignment: CDR1 SGDLS and CDR2 YYNGEE. The CDR3 DNA reads TGTGCCAGCAGCCCCCAGATAGCCGGAAACACCATATATTTT. Its translation: CASSPQIAGNTIYF.

The rearrangement joins TRBV28 to TRBJ2-7, with 9 nucleotides matching TRBD2. The V gene end was trimmed by 8 bases and the J gene end by 6 bases; junction bases not matched to a gene: 11. The CDR3 spans 14 residues. Germline assignment: CDR1 MDHEN and CDR2 SYDVKM. CDR3 coding DNA: TGTGCCAGCGTCCCTAGGGGACTAGCCGGCGAGCAGTACTTC. It is translated as CASVPRGLAGEQYF.

The chain is built from TRBV19 and TRBJ2-1; 10 bases fit TRBD2. This CDR3 region has 15 residues. The V gene end was trimmed by 4 bases and the J gene end by 4 bases; junction bases not matched to a gene: 4. In germline, CDR1 is LNHDA, CDR2 SQIVND (reference sequence). The CDR3 protein is CASSTASGGYNEQFF. CDR3 nucleotides: TGTGCCAGTAGTACGGCTAGCGGGGGTTACAATGAGCAGTTCTTC.

The chain is built from TRBV7-2 and TRBJ1-2; 7 positions agree with TRBD1. Germline V lookup: CDR1 SGHTA, CDR2 FQGNSA. The CDR3 loop spans 13 amino acids. V shed 6 bases, J shed 5 bases, and the junction held 6 bases outside the gene matches. The CDR3 region is CASSPGGGYGYTF. The CDR3 coding sequence is TGTGCCAGCAGTCCAGGGGGTGGATATGGCTACACCTTC. Filled out from reference TRBV7-2 and TRBJ1-2, the complete variable domain reads GAGVSQSPSNKVTEKGKDVELRCDPISGHTALYWYRQSLGQGLEFLIYFQGNSAPDKSGLPSDRFSAERTGGSVSTLTIQRTQQEDSAVYLCASSPGGGYGYTFGSGTRLTVV.

The CDR3, as DNA: TGCAGCGTTGACGGGACAGAAATTGGCTACACCTTC. Translation: CSVDGTEIGYTF. The chain recombines TRBV29-1 with TRBJ1-2; 7 bases are a match to TRBD1. Germline CDR1 reads SQVTM; CDR2 reads ANQGSEA. The CDR3 has 12 amino acids. Unmatched junction bases numbered 5, after V lost 3 bases and J lost 7 bases.

The chain uses TRBV30 and TRBJ2-5; perhaps TRBD2 as D (6 bases). The V end was cut by 3 bases, the J end by 5 bases, with 16 bases between. CDR1 and CDR2 from the germline V gene are GTSNPN and SVGIG (reference sequence). This CDR3 contains 14 residues. The CDR3 sequence is CAWRPGRNAETQYF. Here the CDR3 DNA reads TGTGCCTGGAGGCCCGGGAGAAATGCGGAGACCCAGTACTTC.

This clone has just one count. This chain connects TRBV5-1 to TRBJ2-6, with D uncertain. Trimming took off 6 bases at V and 0 bases at J, with 16 bases between the two ends. Germline V CDR1 and CDR2: SGHRS, YFSETQ. The CDR3 is made up of 17 amino acids. The CDR3 nucleotides read TGCGCCAGCACAAGATCCTATACCAACTCTGGGGCCAACGTCCTGACTTTC. It specifies CASTRSYTNSGANVLTF.

The chain links TRBV4-2 to TRBJ2-7, with a possible D match to TRBD2 (5 bases). The CDR3 sequence is 16 residues long. Germline V CDR1 and CDR2: LGHNA, YNFKEQ. The V gene lost 0 bases and the J gene lost 2 bases, with 14 bases spanning the gap. The CDR3 DNA reads TGTGCCAGCAGCCAAGACCATACCGCCGGGACCTACGAGCAGTACTTC. It codes for CASSQDHTAGTYEQYF.

The chain links TRBV7-2 to TRBJ1-5; TRBD1 is a possible D gene (5 bases). Germline-derived CDR1 and CDR2 are SGHTA and FQGNSA. The CDR3 is made up of 14 amino acids. Trimming stripped 5 bases from V and 6 bases from J, with 14 bases between. CDR3 DNA sequence: TGTGCCAGCAGCCCAGGGACGGGGGGTCAGCCCCAGCATTTT. As protein: CASSPGTGGQPQHF.

This chain links TRBV7-8 with TRBJ2-2; 11 positions agree with TRBD2. The CDR3 spans 16 residues. Germline CDR1 is SGHVS and CDR2 is FQNEAQ. V trimming: 5 bases; J trimming: 0 bases; junction bases outside the gene matches: 2. The chain's CDR3 is CASSRGLAANTGELFF. The CDR3 bases are TGTGCCAGCAGCCGGGGACTAGCGGCGAACACCGGGGAGCTGTTTTTT.